The present T cell receptor (beta chain) was sequenced within a study of T cells after somatic rescue of genetic block. Profiling relied on immunoSEQ multiplex PCR, and the TCRdb table lists in-frame clones only, not all of them. The sample has 110,000 or so clones, 75% to 95% seen once. Germline V gene sequence: CDR1 LNHDA, CDR2 SQIVND (reference sequence). There are 16 residues in the CDR3. V gave up 3 bases and J gave up 0 bases, with 9 bases separating them. The sequence was obtained from a young woman. The rearrangement joins TRBV19 to TRBJ1-6, with D unresolved. Sequencing was carried out using peripheral blood mononuclear cells (PBMCs). The chain's CDR3 is CASSIPGSSYNSPLHF. CDR3 nucleotides: TGTGCCAGTAGTATTCCGGGGAGCTCCTATAATTCACCCCTCCACTTT.